This T cell receptor beta chain originates from a study of cytomegalovirus exposure and HLA in healthy donors. Findings of the study overall: Likely technical artifact: a cluster of highly shared sequence variants.

Concerning this clone: Antigen specificity is unknown.

Amplification used 60 Vbeta primers and 13 Jbeta primers. Sequencing used immunoSEQ multiplex PCR; TCRdb keeps in-frame clones, though not all of them. The sample shows about 99,000 clones, more than 65% of them seen only once. CDR3 length: 11 amino acids. Trimming stripped 4 bases from V and 8 bases from J, with 11 bases between. Germline assignment: CDR1 DFQATT and CDR2 SNEGSKA (reference sequence). Sequenced sample: PBMCs. This receptor was identified in a woman younger than 30 in good health and CMV-seropositive. The V call is TRBV20-1, the J call TRBJ1-2; TRBD1 might be the D (6 bases). The CDR3 region is CSATGGPGYTF. The CDR3, as DNA: TGCAGTGCTACGGGGGGGCCCGGCTACACCTTC.